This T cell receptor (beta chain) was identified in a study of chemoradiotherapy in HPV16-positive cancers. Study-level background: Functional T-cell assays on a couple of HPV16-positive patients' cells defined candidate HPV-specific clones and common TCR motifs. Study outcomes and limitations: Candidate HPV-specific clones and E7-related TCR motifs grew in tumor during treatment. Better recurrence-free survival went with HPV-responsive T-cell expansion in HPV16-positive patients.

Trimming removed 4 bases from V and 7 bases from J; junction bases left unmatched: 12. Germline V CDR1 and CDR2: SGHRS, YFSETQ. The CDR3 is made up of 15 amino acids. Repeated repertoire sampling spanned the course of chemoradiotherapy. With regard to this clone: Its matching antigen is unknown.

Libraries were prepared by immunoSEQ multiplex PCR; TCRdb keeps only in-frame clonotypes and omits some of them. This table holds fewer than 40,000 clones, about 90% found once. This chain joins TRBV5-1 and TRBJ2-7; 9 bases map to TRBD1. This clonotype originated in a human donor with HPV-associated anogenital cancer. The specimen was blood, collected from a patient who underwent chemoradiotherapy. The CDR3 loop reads CASSHGTGSPREQYF. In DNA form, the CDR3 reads TGCGCCAGCAGCCACGGGACAGGGTCGCCTCGAGAGCAGTACTTC.